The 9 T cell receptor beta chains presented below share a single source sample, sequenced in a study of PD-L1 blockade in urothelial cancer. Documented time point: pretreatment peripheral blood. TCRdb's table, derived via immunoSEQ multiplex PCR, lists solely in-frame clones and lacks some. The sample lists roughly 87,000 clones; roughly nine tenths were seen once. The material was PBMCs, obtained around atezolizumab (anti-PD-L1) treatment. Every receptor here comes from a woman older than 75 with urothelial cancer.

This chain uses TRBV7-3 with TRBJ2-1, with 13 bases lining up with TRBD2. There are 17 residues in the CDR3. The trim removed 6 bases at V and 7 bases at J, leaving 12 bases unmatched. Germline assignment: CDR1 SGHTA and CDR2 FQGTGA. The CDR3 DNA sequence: TGTGCCAGCAGTCCCAGGGGGGGGACTAGCGGGACAAATGAGCAGTTCTTC. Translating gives CASSPRGGTSGTNEQFF.

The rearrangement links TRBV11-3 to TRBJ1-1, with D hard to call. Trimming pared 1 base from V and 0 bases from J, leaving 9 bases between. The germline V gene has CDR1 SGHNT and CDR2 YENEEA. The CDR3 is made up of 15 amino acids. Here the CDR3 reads CASSLGPVVNTEAFF. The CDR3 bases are TGTGCCAGCAGCTTAGGCCCGGTCGTGAACACTGAAGCTTTCTTT.

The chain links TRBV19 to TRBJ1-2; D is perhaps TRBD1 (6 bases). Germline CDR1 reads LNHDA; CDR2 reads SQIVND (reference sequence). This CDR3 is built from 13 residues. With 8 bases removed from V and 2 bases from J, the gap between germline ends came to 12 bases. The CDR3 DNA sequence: TGTGCCAGTGAAGCCCAGGGGAACTATGGCTACACCTTC. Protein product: CASEAQGNYGYTF.

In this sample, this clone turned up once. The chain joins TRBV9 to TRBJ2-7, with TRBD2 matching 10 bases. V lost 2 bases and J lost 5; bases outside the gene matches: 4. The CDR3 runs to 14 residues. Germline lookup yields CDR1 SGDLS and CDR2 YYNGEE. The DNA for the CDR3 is TGTGCCAGCAGCGTGGGACTAGCGAGGGACGAGCAGTACTTC. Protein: CASSVGLARDEQYF. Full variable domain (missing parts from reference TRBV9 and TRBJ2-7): DSGVTQTPKHLITATGQRVTLRCSPRSGDLSVYWYQQSLDQGLQFLIQYYNGEERAKGNILERFSAQQFPDLHSELNLSSLELGDSALYFCASSVGLARDEQYFGPGTRLTVT.

The CDR3 DNA reads TGTGCCAGCAGCCCCTCGAGTGAGTTCCCCTACGAGCAGTACTTC. Protein: CASSPSSEFPYEQYF. The J gene is TRBJ2-7, the V gene TRBV5-6; no firm D call. V shed 4 bases and J shed 2 bases, with 16 bases lying between them. Per germline, CDR1 SGHDT and CDR2 YYEEEE. The CDR3 extends over 15 amino acids.

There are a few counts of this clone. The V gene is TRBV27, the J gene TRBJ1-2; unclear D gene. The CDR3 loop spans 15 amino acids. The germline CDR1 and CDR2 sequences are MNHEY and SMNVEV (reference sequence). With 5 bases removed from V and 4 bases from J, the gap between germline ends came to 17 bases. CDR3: CASSPTPRGIYGYTF. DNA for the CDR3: TGTGCCAGCAGTCCTACCCCTCGTGGTATCTATGGCTACACCTTC.

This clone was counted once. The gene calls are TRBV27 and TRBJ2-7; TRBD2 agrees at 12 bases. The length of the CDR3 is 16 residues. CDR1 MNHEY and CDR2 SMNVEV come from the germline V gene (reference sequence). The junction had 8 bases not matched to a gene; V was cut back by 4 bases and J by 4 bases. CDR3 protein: CASSSPQTSGRYEQYF. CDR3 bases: TGTGCCAGCAGTTCCCCCCAGACTAGCGGGAGATACGAGCAGTACTTC.

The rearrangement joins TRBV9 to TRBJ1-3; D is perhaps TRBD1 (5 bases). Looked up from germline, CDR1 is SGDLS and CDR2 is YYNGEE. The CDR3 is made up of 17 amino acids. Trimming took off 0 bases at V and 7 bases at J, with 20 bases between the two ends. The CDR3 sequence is CASSVELGRGTRNTIYF. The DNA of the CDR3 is TGTGCCAGCAGCGTAGAATTAGGTCGGGGGACCCGGAACACCATATATTTT.

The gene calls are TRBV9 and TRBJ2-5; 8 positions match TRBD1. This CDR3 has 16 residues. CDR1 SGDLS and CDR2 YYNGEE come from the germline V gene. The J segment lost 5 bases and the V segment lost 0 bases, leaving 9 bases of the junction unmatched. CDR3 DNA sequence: TGTGCCAGCAGCGTAGACAGGGGGTTGTCGTGGGAGACCCAGTACTTC. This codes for CASSVDRGLSWETQYF.